Below, 18 T cell receptor beta chains from the same sample are listed, as sequenced in a study of cytomegalovirus exposure and HLA in healthy donors. The PCR employed 60 Vbeta primers together with 13 Jbeta primers. Sequencing used immunoSEQ multiplex PCR; TCRdb keeps in-frame clones, though not all of them. The sample carries approximately 140,000 clones, roughly 82% recorded once. The sample consisted of PBMCs. These receptors all come from a man aged 50-59 years in good health and CMV-seronegative.

The chain recombines TRBV5-1 with TRBJ2-3, with 10 bases matching TRBD2. V lost 4 bases and J lost 2; bases outside the gene matches: 7. This CDR3 is 16 amino acids long. Germline V lookup: CDR1 SGHRS, CDR2 YFSETQ. The CDR3 nucleotides read TGCGCCAGCAGCCCCAAGACTAGCGGGTACACAGATACGCAGTATTTT. It encodes CASSPKTSGYTDTQYF.

The gene calls are TRBV30 and TRBJ1-2; D not resolved. V lost 5 bases to trimming and J lost 6 bases, with 16 bases between them. Germline V gene sequence: CDR1 GTSNPN, CDR2 SVGIG (reference sequence). The CDR3 has 13 residues. CDR3 amino acids: CAWVALEAHGYTF. In DNA, the CDR3 is TGTGCCTGGGTGGCCCTTGAGGCCCATGGCTACACCTTC.

The chain combines TRBV5-5 with TRBJ2-3; a possible D gene is TRBD2 (6 bases). Germline assignment: CDR1 SGHKS and CDR2 YYEKEE (reference sequence). The CDR3 extends over 17 amino acids. V was trimmed by 2 bases and J by 3 bases, leaving 19 bases between them. CDR3 protein: CASSFSHGGVGTDTQYF. CDR3 bases: TGTGCCAGCAGCTTTAGTCACGGCGGGGTAGGGACAGATACGCAGTATTTT.

This clone was counted only a few times. DNA of the CDR3: TGTGCCTGGAGTGTACAGTGGTCGGGACTAGCGGGGGCACACTCCTACGAGCAGTACTTC. This encodes CAWSVQWSGLAGAHSYEQYF. V usage is TRBV30 and J usage is TRBJ2-5; TRBD2 matches at 14 bases. The DNA end lines up better with TRBJ2-7; the J call may be wrong. The CDR3 is 20 residues long. The germline V gene has CDR1 GTSNPN and CDR2 SVGIG (reference sequence).

This chain connects TRBV7-9 to TRBJ1-5; perhaps TRBD1 as D (5 bases). CDR1 and CDR2 from the germline V gene are SEHNR and FQNEAQ (reference sequence). The CDR3 covers 13 residues. V lost 4 bases and J 4 bases, leaving 8 bases between the germline ends. CDR3: CASSSWTNQPQHF. The CDR3 nucleotides read TGTGCCAGCAGCTCCTGGACAAATCAGCCCCAGCATTTT.

In the case of this clone: At one boundary the junction diverges from the germline segment, which might be a read error. J is TRBJ2-2 and V is TRBV7-7; 12 bases agree with TRBD2. The germline V gene encodes CDR1 SSHAT and CDR2 FNYEAQ (reference sequence). CDR3 length: 17 amino acids. DNA for the CDR3: TGTGCTAGCAGTCGCGGACTAGCGGGGACCAACACCGGGGAGCTGTTTTTT. Translation: CASSRGLAGTNTGELFF. Together with reference TRBV7-7 and TRBJ2-2, the CDR3 gives the full variable domain: GAGVSQSPRYKVTKRGQDVTLRCDPISSHATLYWYQQALGQGPEFLTYFNYEAQPDKSGLPSDRFSAERPEGSISTLTIQRTEQRDSAMYRCASSRGLAGTNTGELFFGEGSRLTVL.

This chain uses TRBV19 with TRBJ1-5; a possible D gene is TRBD1 (6 bases). The V gene's germline CDR1 is LNHDA and CDR2 SQIVND (reference sequence). CDR3 length: 16 amino acids. Trimming took 5 bases from V and 7 from J, leaving 21 bases between them. The CDR3 DNA reads as TGTGCCAGTAGTCAAGTTATGGCGGGGGGCGGGCAGCCCCAGCATTTT. It codes for CASSQVMAGGGQPQHF.

The chain recombines TRBV7-3 with TRBJ2-5, with 8 nucleotides matching TRBD2. Germline V gene lookup returns CDR1 SGHTA and CDR2 FQGTGA. Trimming removed 2 bases from V and 5 bases from J; junction bases left unmatched: 7. CDR3 length: 15 amino acids. CDR3 bases: TGTGCCAGCAGCTTATTAGCGGGGAGTCCGGAGACCCAGTACTTC. This sequence encodes CASSLLAGSPETQYF.

The genes are TRBV6-5 and TRBJ2-3; D is possibly TRBD2 (5 bases). Per the germline V gene, CDR1 is MNHEY and CDR2 is SVGAGI. V was shortened by 0 bases and J by 0 bases, with 7 bases between the two germline ends. The CDR3 loop spans 15 amino acids. In DNA form, the CDR3 reads TGTGCCAGCAGTTACTCGAGGGCAAGCACAGATACGCAGTATTTT. This encodes CASSYSRASTDTQYF.

The chain has TRBV5-1 and TRBJ2-1, with D perhaps TRBD2 (6 bases). The V and J ends lost 4 bases and 0 bases respectively, with 14 bases between them. Germline CDR1 is SGHRS and CDR2 is YFSETQ. CDR3 length: 16 amino acids. The CDR3 spells CASSPERASSYNEQFF. The CDR3 region has the DNA TGCGCCAGCAGCCCGGAGCGGGCGAGCTCCTACAATGAGCAGTTCTTC.

The rearrangement uses TRBV29-1 and TRBJ2-5; 7 nucleotides line up with TRBD1. This CDR3 spans 12 amino acids. V lost 6 bases to trimming and J lost 5 bases; unmatched junction nucleotides: 6. CDR1 SQVTM and CDR2 ANQGSEA come from the germline V gene. The chain's CDR3 is CSVLQGTETQYF. The CDR3 region has the DNA TGCAGCGTCCTACAGGGGACCGAGACCCAGTACTTC.

V and J are TRBV5-1 and TRBJ1-1, with 8 bases aligning to TRBD1. The CDR3 extends over 14 amino acids. Germline V CDR1 and CDR2: SGHRS, YFSETQ. Trimming took 4 bases from V and 3 from J; bases not matched to a gene: 5. For the CDR3, the DNA is TGCGCCAGCAGCCCCGGGACAGGCGACACTGAAGCTTTCTTT. Protein product: CASSPGTGDTEAFF.

The rearrangement uses TRBV5-1 and TRBJ2-5; 9 bases map to TRBD2. V shed 2 bases and J 2 bases; nucleotides not matched to a gene: 10. Germline V lookup: CDR1 SGHRS, CDR2 YFSETQ. This CDR3 is built from 17 residues. CDR3 sequence reads: CASSFHPTSGVQETQYF. The CDR3 nucleotides are TGCGCCAGCAGCTTCCACCCGACTAGCGGTGTACAAGAGACCCAGTACTTC.

In its sample, this clone was seen once. The chain recombines TRBV19 with TRBJ2-1; unclear D gene. Germline lookup yields CDR1 LNHDA and CDR2 SQIVND (reference sequence). CDR3 length: 16 residues. V gave up 4 bases and J gave up 0 bases, with 13 bases separating them. The CDR3 DNA reads TGTGCCAGTAGTAACTTTGGCGGCATCTCCTACAATGAGCAGTTCTTC. It translates to CASSNFGGISYNEQFF.

This chain connects TRBV4-3 to TRBJ2-6; TRBD1 is a possible D gene (5 bases). Deletions cut 1 base from V and 0 bases from J, with 13 bases between. From germline, CDR1 is LGHNA and CDR2 YSLEER. The CDR3 length is 18 residues. In DNA form, the CDR3 reads TGCGCCAGCAGCCAAGTCTATCCTGGGGCCTCTGGGGCCAACGTCCTGACTTTC. Its protein is CASSQVYPGASGANVLTF.

The chain uses TRBV30 and TRBJ2-5; TRBD1 might be the D (6 bases). This CDR3 spans 13 amino acids. The germline V gene has CDR1 GTSNPN and CDR2 SVGIG (reference sequence). Trimming took off 2 bases at V and 5 bases at J, with 12 bases between the two ends. CDR3 coding DNA: TGTGCCTGGAGTCAGGGGCTCGAGGAGACCCAGTACTTC. This gives the protein CAWSQGLEETQYF. Filled out from reference TRBV30 and TRBJ2-5, the complete variable domain reads SQTIHQWPATLVQPVGSPLSLECTVEGTSNPNLYWYRQAAGRGLQLLFYSVGIGQISSEVPQNLSASRPQDRQFILSSKKLLLSDSGFYLCAWSQGLEETQYFGPGTRLLVL.

The V and J genes are TRBV5-1 and TRBJ1-1; 7 nucleotides match TRBD1. Germline V gene data show CDR1 as SGHRS and CDR2 as YFSETQ. Unmatched junction bases numbered 10, after V lost 4 bases and J lost 1 base. This CDR3 is built from 16 residues. For the CDR3, the DNA is TGCGCCAGCAGCACTCGCGACAGGGAGTCGAACACTGAAGCTTTCTTT. Amino acid sequence: CASSTRDRESNTEAFF.

This clone was picked up one time. The chain combines TRBV7-2 with TRBJ1-6, with D possibly matching TRBD1 (5 bases). The CDR3 consists of 17 residues. Germline V gene data show CDR1 as SGHTA and CDR2 as FQGNSA. V lost 2 bases and J lost 3, with 14 bases in between. The CDR3 DNA sequence: TGTGCCAGCAGCTTATATTCAGGGCCAGGCTATAATTCACCCCTCCACTTT. This encodes CASSLYSGPGYNSPLHF.